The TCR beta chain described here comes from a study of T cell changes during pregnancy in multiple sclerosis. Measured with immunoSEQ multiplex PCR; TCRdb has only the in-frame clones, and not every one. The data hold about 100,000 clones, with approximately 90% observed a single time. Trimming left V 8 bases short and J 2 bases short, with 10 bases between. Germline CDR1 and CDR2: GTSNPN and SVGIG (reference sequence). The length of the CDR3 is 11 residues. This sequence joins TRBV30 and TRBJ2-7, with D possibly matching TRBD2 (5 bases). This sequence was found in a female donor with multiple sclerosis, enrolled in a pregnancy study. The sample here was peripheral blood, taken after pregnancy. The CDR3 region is CAGADTYEQYF. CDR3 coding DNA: TGTGCCGGAGCGGATACCTACGAGCAGTACTTC.